Listed below are T cell receptor beta chains from one sample, sequenced in a study of Graves' ophthalmopathy and Graves' hyperthyroidism. TCRdb reprocessed the multiplex PCR reads via MiXCR and lists one record per CDR3 protein. The table shows 740,000 or so distinct CDR3 sequences, with about 44% occurring only once. Sequenced: peripheral blood. These receptor sequences come from an adult man with Graves' ophthalmopathy. Each CDR3 is given with its conserved first and last residue. Fields, in order: J gene, V gene, clone size, D gene, CDR3 protein, CDR3 DNA. A D gene is named only where the DNA matches it firmly. Where a row states a size, it is once, few, many or the class of an expanded clone; other rows omit it.

TRBJ2-2 | TRBV24-1 | few | TRBD2 | CATSEQTSGRAFTGELFF | TGTGCCACCAGTGAGCAGACTAGCGGGAGGGCCTTCACCGGGGAGCTGTTTTTT
TRBJ1-4 | TRBV9 | . | . | CASSSNPGYEKLFF | TGTGCCAGCAGCTCAAATCCGGGGTACGAAAAACTGTTTTTT
TRBJ1-6 | TRBV19 | . | . | CASSIAAGANSPLHF | TGTGCCAGTAGTATAGCGGCAGGGGCTAACTCACCCCTCCACTTT
TRBJ2-2 | TRBV5-4 | . | . | CASSLSVGGELFF | TGTGCCAGCAGCTTGTCGGTAGGCGGGGAGCTGTTTTTT
TRBJ2-7 | TRBV10-3 | once | . | CAIRSGVTAYEQYF | TGTGCCATCAGATCGGGGGTCACGGCCTACGAGCAGTACTTC
TRBJ2-5 | TRBV4-2 | . | . | CASSQRQETQYF | TGTGCCAGCAGCCAACGCCAAGAGACCCAGTACTTC
TRBJ1-6 | TRBV2 | few | . | CASSVIQGPNSPLHF | TGTGCCAGCAGCGTGATTCAGGGGCCAAATTCACCCCTCCACTTT
TRBJ2-2 | TRBV7-8 | many | . | CASSPSGLPTGELFF | TGTGCCAGCAGCCCGTCCGGCCTTCCCACCGGGGAGCTGTTTTTT
TRBJ2-2 | TRBV29-1 | . | . | CSVGGPTGELFF | TGCAGCGTTGGGGGGCCTACCGGGGAGCTGTTTTTT
TRBJ1-4 | TRBV25-1 | . | . | CASSYSIARANEKLFF | TGTGCCAGCAGTTACTCGATCGCCCGGGCTAATGAAAAACTGTTTTTT
TRBJ1-2 | TRBV9 | many | . | CASSEDLGGLRGYTF | TGTGCCAGCAGCGAGGATCTTGGGGGGCTCAGGGGCTACACCTTC
TRBJ1-2 | TRBV7-9 | many | . | CASKGQNYGYTF | TGTGCCAGTAAGGGACAAAACTATGGCTACACCTTC
TRBJ2-7 | TRBV10-2 | many | . | CASTLPYTYEQYF | TGCGCCAGCACCCTTCCGTATACCTACGAGCAGTACTTC
TRBJ1-1 | TRBV15 | many | . | CATSSLGTDQPEAFF | TGTGCCACCAGCAGCCTCGGGACTGACCAACCTGAAGCTTTCTTT
TRBJ2-7 | TRBV10-3 | few | . | CAIRDRYEQYF | TGTGCCATCAGAGACAGATACGAGCAGTACTTC
TRBJ1-4 | TRBV10-3 | . | . | CASSYSRGRVVEKLFF | TGTGCCAGCAGTTACTCCCGTGGCAGGGTGGTCGAAAAACTGTTTTTT
TRBJ1-1 | TRBV10-3 | . | . | CASSESPGQAFF | TGTGCCAGCAGTGAAAGCCCAGGACAAGCTTTCTTT
TRBJ2-5 | TRBV7-2 | few | TRBD2 | CASSPSGVRRETQYF | TGTGCCAGCAGCCCAAGCGGGGTTCGGCGGGAGACCCAGTACTTC
TRBJ2-6 | TRBV14 | once | . | CASSQGRAGANVLTF | TGTGCCAGCAGCCAGGGACGGGCAGGGGCCAACGTCCTGACTTTC
TRBJ1-5 | TRBV7-9 | . | TRBD1 | CASSPGTGEEETQHF | TGTGCCAGCAGCCCCGGGACAGGGGAGGAGGAGACCCAGCATTTT
TRBJ1-5 | TRBV10-2 | many | . | CASSESGGNQPQHF | TGCGCCAGCAGTGAGTCAGGGGGCAATCAGCCCCAGCATTTT
TRBJ2-1 | TRBV29-1 | once | . | CSVVGTVSFNEQFF | TGCAGCGTTGTGGGGACCGTCTCCTTCAATGAGCAGTTCTTC
TRBJ2-2 | TRBV20-1 | once | TRBD1 | CSAGRDRGRAGELFF | TGCAGTGCTGGACGGGACAGGGGGCGAGCCGGGGAGCTGTTTTTT
TRBJ2-5 | TRBV7-9 | few | . | CASSLIGELETQYF | TGTGCCAGCAGCTTAATTGGGGAGTTGGAGACCCAGTACTTC
TRBJ1-5 | TRBV20-1 | . | . | CSAREGTTETQHF | TGCAGTGCTAGAGAGGGGACAACAGAGACCCAGCATTTT
TRBJ2-5 | TRBV4-3 | . | . | CASSHRGWNQETQYF | TGCGCCAGCAGCCACAGGGGTTGGAACCAAGAGACCCAGTACTTC
TRBJ1-2 | TRBV24-1 | few | TRBD1 | CATSDPGTGDGGYTF | TGTGCCACCAGTGACCCAGGGACAGGGGATGGTGGCTACACCTTC
TRBJ2-5 | TRBV15 | . | TRBD1 | CATSTRDSQTQYF | TGTGCCACCAGCACCCGGGACAGCCAGACCCAGTACTTC
TRBJ1-5 | TRBV19 | many | . | CASSQGRGQPQHF | TGTGCCAGTAGTCAGGGACGCGGTCAGCCCCAGCATTTT
TRBJ2-7 | TRBV5-5 | . | . | CASSLLFSLNYEQYF | TGTGCCAGCAGCTTGTTGTTTTCACTGAACTACGAGCAGTACTTC
TRBJ1-1 | TRBV27 | once | . | CASSLSKAGEAFF | TGTGCCAGCAGTTTATCGAAGGCAGGGGAAGCTTTCTTT
TRBJ1-2 | TRBV20-1 | few | TRBD1 | CSATSPKGASGYTF | TGCAGTGCTACGTCCCCTAAGGGGGCATCTGGCTACACCTTC
TRBJ2-5 | TRBV9 | many | TRBD1 | CASSANRDRGETQYF | TGTGCCAGCAGCGCCAACCGTGACAGGGGGGAGACCCAGTACTTC
TRBJ1-1 | TRBV25-1 | many | TRBD1 | CASSELYRGATEAFF | TGTGCCAGCAGTGAACTGTACAGGGGGGCCACTGAAGCTTTCTTT
TRBJ2-7 | TRBV7-2 | . | . | CASSLIEEVSYEQYF | TGTGCCAGCAGCTTGATTGAGGAGGTCTCCTACGAGCAGTACTTC
TRBJ1-1 | TRBV2 | many | . | CASSEEVNTEAFF | TGTGCCAGCAGTGAAGAGGTGAACACTGAAGCTTTCTTT
TRBJ1-1 | TRBV29-1 | . | . | CTLTMNTEAFF | TGCACCCTCACCATGAACACTGAAGCTTTCTTT
TRBJ2-2 | TRBV15 | many | TRBD1 | CATSPTGDTGELFF | TGTGCCACCAGCCCGACAGGGGACACCGGGGAGCTGTTTTTT
TRBJ2-6 | TRBV7-9 | many | . | CASSQDLDRSGANVLTF | TGCGCCAGCAGCCAAGACCTCGACAGGTCGGGGGCCAACGTCCTGACTTTC
TRBJ2-2 | TRBV29-1 | . | . | CSVESLNTGELFF | TGCAGCGTTGAGAGTCTTAACACCGGGGAGCTGTTTTTT
TRBJ1-2 | TRBV9 | . | TRBD1 | CASSATGYNGYAF | TGTGCCAGCAGCGCGACAGGGTACAATGGTTACGCCTTC
TRBJ2-7 | TRBV29-1 | few | . | CSVEAQPYEQYF | TGCAGCGTTGAAGCCCAGCCCTACGAGCAGTACTTC
TRBJ2-7 | TRBV11-3 | few | TRBD1 | CASSRGDRGIEQYF | TGTGCCAGCAGCCGCGGAGACAGGGGAATTGAGCAGTACTTC
TRBJ1-2 | TRBV9 | . | . | CADPWACFSGGGYTF | TGTGCCGACCCCTGGGCCTGCTTCTCCGGGGGTGGCTACACCTTC
TRBJ1-2 | TRBV20-1 | . | TRBD1 | CSAGQNRDRAGGYTF | TGCAGTGCTGGCCAGAACCGGGACAGGGCGGGGGGCTACACCTTC
TRBJ1-1 | TRBV7-3 | few | TRBD1 | CASSSRTGWQTEAFF | TGTGCCAGCAGCTCTAGGACAGGGTGGCAAACTGAAGCTTTCTTT
TRBJ1-3 | TRBV11-2 | . | . | CASSLGAADSGNTIYF | TGTGCCAGCAGCTTAGGGGCGGCAGACTCTGGAAACACCATATATTTT
TRBJ2-1 | TRBV10-3 | . | TRBD2 | CAISVRLAGESNEQFF | TGTGCCATCAGTGTGAGACTAGCGGGGGAAAGCAATGAGCAGTTCTTC
TRBJ1-2 | TRBV7-9 | . | TRBD1 | CASSLTSGTGDGYTF | TGTGCCAGCAGCTTAACGAGCGGGACAGGGGATGGCTACACCTTC
TRBJ2-7 | TRBV20-1 | . | TRBD1 | CSASPGQKNEQYF | TGCAGTGCTAGCCCGGGACAGAAGAACGAGCAGTACTTC
TRBJ1-1 | TRBV15 | . | TRBD1 | CATRANRGRGAFF | TGTGCCACCAGGGCGAACAGGGGGCGCGGAGCTTTCTTT
TRBJ1-4 | TRBV7-9 | . | . | CASSLPGENYGGSEKLFF | TGTGCCAGCAGTTTGCCGGGCGAGAACTATGGCGGTTCTGAAAAACTGTTTTTT
TRBJ2-3 | TRBV29-1 | . | . | CPPGPIGADTQYF | TGCCCCCCCGGACCTATCGGCGCAGATACGCAGTATTTT
TRBJ1-1 | TRBV7-2 | . | . | CASSSGTVGGTEAFF | TGTGCCAGCAGCTCCGGGACGGTCGGTGGCACTGAAGCTTTCTTT
TRBJ2-3 | TRBV24-1 | once | . | CATSDDGDSSSTDTQYF | TGTGCCACCAGTGATGATGGTGACAGCTCTAGCACAGATACGCAGTATTTT